This paragraph reports one TCR beta chain. This sample stems from a study of control samples from healthy donors and cancer patients. CDR1 is GTSNPN and CDR2 is SVGIG in the germline V gene (reference sequence). This CDR3 comprises 13 residues. V lost 0 bases to trimming and J lost 4 bases, with 6 bases between them. The method was immunoSEQ multiplex PCR; TCRdb's version includes in-frame clones alone and lacks a portion of them. The data contain about 76,000 clones, around 90% of them singletons. This chain joins TRBV30 and TRBJ2-2; the D is unclear. Sequencing was performed on PBMCs. The sequence was obtained from a woman in her forties or fifties with colorectal cancer. CDR3 residues: CAWSVSSTGELFF. The CDR3 nucleotides read TGTGCCTGGAGTGTTAGTAGCACCGGGGAGCTGTTTTTT.